Listed here are 24 T cell receptor beta chains from one sample, sequenced in a study of OX40 agonist ivuxolimab in advanced cancers. Only in-frame clones appear in the TCRdb table, and some are missing; sequencing was by immunoSEQ multiplex PCR. This sample has roughly 99,000 clones; 91% occur once, and the top ten carry about 1.2%. The material was CD4+ or CD8+ T cells sorted from blood, obtained in a trial of the OX40 agonist ivuxolimab. The source of these receptors is an adult with an advanced solid tumor such as melanoma, head and neck, liver or kidney cancer.

The J gene is TRBJ2-3, the V gene TRBV29-1; 11 bases match TRBD2. The CDR3 length is 14 residues. The germline V gene encodes CDR1 SQVTM and CDR2 ANQGSEA. Trimming took 8 bases from V and 6 from J; bases not matched to a gene: 10. CDR3 DNA: TGCAGCCCTAGAAAACTAGCGGGAGAGGATACGCAGTATTTT. Translation gives CSPRKLAGEDTQYF.

The rearrangement links TRBV7-8 to TRBJ2-5; TRBD1 matches 7 bases. The DNA end lines up better with TRBJ2-7; the J call may be wrong. The CDR3 has 14 amino acids. Germline loops: CDR1 SGHVS, CDR2 FQNEAQ. The CDR3 protein is CASSLQGFSYEQYF. The CDR3 DNA is TGTGCCAGCAGCCTACAGGGGTTCTCCTACGAGCAGTACTTC.

The chain is built from TRBV18 and TRBJ2-7; D unclear. CDR1 KGHSH and CDR2 LQKENI come from the germline V gene. The CDR3 is 13 residues long. V was shortened by 6 bases and J by 3 bases, with 12 bases between the two germline ends. CDR3 sequence reads: CASSPVDGYEQYF. As DNA, the CDR3 is TGTGCCAGCTCCCCAGTGGACGGCTACGAGCAGTACTTC. Combining the CDR3 with reference TRBV18 and TRBJ2-7 gives the whole variable domain NAGVMQNPRHLVRRRGQEARLRCSPMKGHSHVYWYRQLPEEGLKFMVYLQKENIIDESGMPKERFSAEFPKEGPSILRIQQVVRGDSAAYFCASSPVDGYEQYFGPGTRLTVT.

V is TRBV7-2 and J is TRBJ2-1; D uncertain. Trimming left V 5 bases short and J 9 bases short, with 23 bases between. The germline V gene has CDR1 SGHTA and CDR2 FQGNSA. The CDR3 has 16 residues. The CDR3 DNA sequence: TGTGCCAGCAGCCAACCGGGCGAGGTTTGGCTATTTGAGCAGTTCTTC. Residues: CASSQPGEVWLFEQFF.

The sample holds one count of this clone. The chain links TRBV30 to TRBJ2-2; no clear D. This CDR3 region has 12 residues. Germline V gives CDR1 GTSNPN, CDR2 SVGIG (reference sequence). Trimming removed 4 bases from V and 1 base from J, with 4 bases in between. The CDR3 loop reads CAWTENTGELFF. In DNA form, the CDR3 reads TGTGCCTGGACAGAGAACACCGGGGAGCTGTTTTTT.

V and J are TRBV30 and TRBJ2-7; no reliable D call. The CDR3 length is 11 residues. The V gene's germline CDR1 is GTSNPN and CDR2 SVGIG (reference sequence). V shed 2 bases and J shed 3 bases, with 5 bases lying between them. CDR3 region: CAWSSIYEQYF. The CDR3 DNA reads as TGTGCCTGGAGTTCTATCTACGAGCAGTACTTC.

CDR3 in amino acids: CASRSGGALYNEQFF. As DNA, the CDR3 is TGTGCCAGCAGAAGTGGCGGGGCCCTATACAATGAGCAGTTCTTC. The chain is built from TRBV27 and TRBJ2-1, with a possible D match to TRBD2 (6 bases). V was cut by 6 bases and J by 4 bases, with 16 bases left in between. CDR1 MNHEY and CDR2 SMNVEV come from the germline V gene (reference sequence). This CDR3 contains 15 residues.

Remarks on this clone: Distinct nucleotide sequences in the sample also encode this CDR3. The chain couples TRBV18 to TRBJ2-7; no clear D gene. The CDR3 spans 12 residues. The V and J ends lost 1 base and 0 bases respectively, with 1 base between them. Per germline, CDR1 KGHSH and CDR2 LQKENI. As DNA, the CDR3 is TGTGCCAGCTCACCACTCTCCTACGAGCAGTACTTC. Translated: CASSPLSYEQYF.

This chain uses TRBV18 with TRBJ2-3; D gene unclear. Germline loops: CDR1 KGHSH, CDR2 LQKENI. V was cut by 2 bases and J by 3 bases, with 9 bases left in between. This CDR3 is built from 14 residues. The chain's CDR3 is CASSPGFATDTQYF. CDR3 DNA: TGTGCCAGCTCACCAGGGTTCGCTACAGATACGCAGTATTTT.

The chain is built from TRBV7-2 and TRBJ1-5, with D unclear. Germline V gives CDR1 SGHTA, CDR2 FQGNSA. This CDR3 contains 13 residues. Between the trimmed V and J ends, which lost 3 bases and 4 bases, there was a span of 7 bases. The CDR3 DNA is TGTGCCAGCAGCTTGCGGGAGAATCAGCCCCAGCATTTT. Translating it yields CASSLRENQPQHF.

The genes are TRBV9 and TRBJ2-2, with D possibly TRBD1 on 6 matching bases. Germline CDR1 and CDR2: SGDLS and YYNGEE. CDR3 size: 14 residues. V was clipped by 6 bases and J by 5 bases, with 14 bases between them. CDR3 in amino acids: CASTWGQGTGELFF. CDR3 coding DNA: TGTGCCAGCACATGGGGGCAGGGGACCGGGGAGCTGTTTTTT.

The V and J genes are TRBV15 and TRBJ1-2; the D gene is possibly TRBD1 (6 bases). This CDR3 region has 15 residues. V gave up 1 base and J gave up 3 bases, with 12 bases separating them. Germline V gene data show CDR1 as LNHNV and CDR2 as YYDKDF (reference sequence). DNA for the CDR3: TGTGCCACCAGCAGAGGGGGTAAGGGGGACTATGGCTACACCTTC. Protein product: CATSRGGKGDYGYTF.

This clone appeared a single time. V and J are TRBV19 and TRBJ2-3; D may be TRBD1 (5 bases). The CDR3 has 14 amino acids. Germline-derived CDR1 and CDR2 are LNHDA and SQIVND (reference sequence). Between the trimmed V and J ends, which lost 4 bases and 2 bases, there was a span of 10 bases. For the CDR3, the DNA is TGTGCCAGTAGTAACCAGGGCCCCACAGATACGCAGTATTTT. It is translated as CASSNQGPTDTQYF.

V usage is TRBV7-6 and J usage is TRBJ1-5; D unresolved. The germline CDR1 and CDR2 sequences are SGHVS and FNYEAQ. Trimming took off 2 bases at V and 6 bases at J, with 5 bases between the two ends. CDR3 length: 12 amino acids. The CDR3 nucleotides read TGTGCCAGCAGCTTAAGAGGTCAGCCCCAGCATTTT. This gives the protein CASSLRGQPQHF.

The V call is TRBV6-4, the J call TRBJ1-1, with D possibly matching TRBD1 (5 bases). Germline V gene sequence: CDR1 MRHNA, CDR2 SNTAGT. This CDR3 is built from 18 residues. The ends were cut back, 0 bases at V and 4 bases at J, with 21 bases in the middle. The CDR3 reads CASSDSNPGIRGGTEAFF. CDR3 in DNA: TGTGCCAGCAGTGACTCGAATCCAGGAATACGGGGCGGCACTGAAGCTTTCTTT.

The chain couples TRBV28 to TRBJ1-3; 10 bases are shared with TRBD1. This CDR3 contains 17 residues. In germline, CDR1 is MDHEN, CDR2 SYDVKM. V lost 3 bases to trimming and J lost 3 bases; unmatched junction nucleotides: 8. The CDR3 sequence is CASSFGRQGAGGNTIYF. The CDR3 bases are TGTGCCAGCAGTTTCGGGAGACAGGGGGCTGGTGGAAACACCATATATTTT.

The chain is built from TRBV10-1 and TRBJ1-4; D is possibly TRBD1 (5 bases). The CDR3 loop spans 14 amino acids. CDR1 and CDR2 from the germline V gene are WNHNN and SYGVQD (reference sequence). V was pared by 2 bases and J by 7 bases, with 11 bases between. The CDR3, as DNA: TGCGCCAGCAGTGAGGGAGGGGCAGGTGAAAAACTGTTTTTT. Translated, it gives CASSEGGAGEKLFF.

The chain is built from TRBV28 and TRBJ2-1; D call uncertain. The CDR3 covers 12 residues. The germline CDR1 and CDR2 sequences are MDHEN and SYDVKM. Trimming pared 6 bases from V and 12 bases from J, leaving 15 bases between. The CDR3 nucleotides are TGTGCCAGCAGCCCTCGAGTTATGGGGCAGTTCTTC. Translation: CASSPRVMGQFF.

V usage is TRBV6-5 and J usage is TRBJ1-4; D not resolved. This CDR3 has 13 amino acids. V was cut by 2 bases and J by 5 bases, with 6 bases left in between. The V gene's germline CDR1 is MNHEY and CDR2 SVGAGI. CDR3 nucleotides: TGTGCCAGCAGTTACGCCCTAAATGAAAAACTGTTTTTT. Its protein is CASSYALNEKLFF.

The chain joins TRBV11-3 to TRBJ1-5, with D possibly being TRBD1 (6 bases). The V gene lost 5 bases and the J gene lost 7 bases, with 9 bases spanning the gap. The CDR3 contains 12 residues. Germline assignment: CDR1 SGHNT and CDR2 YENEEA. CDR3 bases: TGTGCCAGCAGCGAGGGGGACCAGCCCCAGCATTTT. Translation: CASSEGDQPQHF.

The J gene is TRBJ2-1, the V gene TRBV7-6; 11 bases map to TRBD2. Per germline, CDR1 SGHVS and CDR2 FNYEAQ. This CDR3 comprises 18 residues. Trimming removed 5 bases from V and 3 bases from J; junction bases left unmatched: 12. The CDR3 reads CASSPGQGLAAGYNEQFF. The CDR3, as DNA: TGTGCCAGCAGCCCGGGACAGGGACTAGCGGCGGGCTACAATGAGCAGTTCTTC. The whole variable domain, remainder taken from reference TRBV7-6 and TRBJ2-1, is GAGVSQSPRYKVTKRGQDVALRCDPISGHVSLYWYRQALGQGPEFLTYFNYEAQQDKSGLPNDRFSAERPEGSISTLTIQRTEQRDSAMYRCASSPGQGLAAGYNEQFFGPGTRLTVL.

The chain links TRBV27 to TRBJ2-5, with 11 bases that match TRBD1. The CDR3 totals 15 residues. V dropped 6 bases and J dropped 2; count of bases not matched to a gene: 5. CDR1 MNHEY and CDR2 SMNVEV come from the germline V gene (reference sequence). CDR3 nucleotides: TGTGCCAGCAGCTGGGGACAGGGGGGACAAGAGACCCAGTACTTC. Its translation: CASSWGQGGQETQYF.

The V gene is TRBV30, the J gene TRBJ2-7, with D perhaps matching TRBD1 or TRBD2 (5 bases each). The CDR3 spans 14 residues. Germline assignment: CDR1 GTSNPN and CDR2 SVGIG (reference sequence). Trimming pared 3 bases from V and 6 bases from J, leaving 18 bases between. The CDR3 spells CAWSLGPGDLEQYF. The DNA for the CDR3 is TGTGCCTGGAGCTTGGGACCGGGCGACCTCGAGCAGTACTTC.

The CDR3 DNA sequence: TGCAGTGCTAGGCAAGAGACCCAGTACTTC. Protein: CSARQETQYF. V and J are TRBV20-1 and TRBJ2-5, with D uncertain. The germline V and J ends were trimmed by 3 bases and 2 bases, with 1 base remaining between them. Germline values: CDR1 DFQATT, CDR2 SNEGSKA (reference sequence). The CDR3 loop spans 10 amino acids.